Presented here are 28 T cell receptor beta chains from one specimen sequenced in a study of regulatory T cells in long-lasting Graves disease. For TCR beta, libraries came from iRepertoire HTBI primers and Arm-PCR of CDR3 regions. TCRdb analysed the multiplex PCR reads with MiXCR anew, one entry per CDR3 protein. The data contain roughly 400,000 distinct CDR3 sequences, 20% to 25% of them singletons. The time point here: persistent/refractory GD, antithyroid drugs over 5 years with positive TRAb. Making the TCR library involved RNA that had been extracted from PBMCs. The specimen was peripheral blood mononuclear cells (PBMCs), collected when the disease was refractory, from a patient treated with antithyroid drugs. All receptors derive from a female donor with Graves disease.

The sample holds a few counts of this clonotype. The CDR3 loop reads CASSDYGQENTGELFF. The CDR3 coding sequence is TGTGCCAGCAGCGACTATGGACAGGAGAACACCGGGGAGCTGTTTTTT. The chain is built from TRBV9 and TRBJ2-2; 7 bases are shared with TRBD1. Germline CDR1 and CDR2: SGDLS and YYNGEE. This CDR3 spans 16 amino acids. Trimming at V came to 3 bases and at J to 1 base, leaving 6 bases not matched to a gene.

There are many counts of this clonotype. The chain employs TRBV30 and TRBJ1-1; possibly TRBD1 for D (6 bases). The germline V gene has CDR1 GTSNPN and CDR2 SVGIG (reference sequence). This CDR3 spans 12 amino acids. V gave up 5 bases and J gave up 9 bases, with 16 bases separating them. The CDR3 DNA reads as TGTGCCTGGTATTCACAGGGCCTTCAAGCTTTCTTT. Translating gives CAWYSQGLQAFF.

This clonotype was seen many times. CDR3 amino acids: CASSRQGAVREQYF. CDR3 bases: TGTGCCAGCAGCCGCCAGGGGGCCGTGAGAGAGCAGTACTTC. The genes are TRBV28 and TRBJ2-7; 8 bases line up with TRBD1. From germline, CDR1 is MDHEN and CDR2 SYDVKM. This CDR3 is built from 14 residues. V dropped 6 bases and J dropped 7; count of bases not matched to a gene: 11.

This chain links TRBV19 with TRBJ1-2; D might be TRBD1 (6 bases). This CDR3 comprises 13 residues. V was trimmed by 10 bases and J by 7 bases, leaving 19 bases between them. In germline, CDR1 is LNHDA, CDR2 SQIVND (reference sequence). CDR3 coding DNA: TGTGCCACTTCAGGACAGTACTACTCTGGCTACACCTTC. Protein product: CATSGQYYSGYTF.

This chain joins TRBV7-9 and TRBJ1-1, with D hard to call. This CDR3 has 15 residues. Trimming left V 3 bases short and J 1 base short, with 12 bases between. The germline V gene encodes CDR1 SEHNR and CDR2 FQNEAQ (reference sequence). In DNA form, the CDR3 reads TGTGCCAGCAGCTTCGGACCGCAAGGGAACACTGAAGCTTTCTTT. Translating gives CASSFGPQGNTEAFF.

This clonotype was picked up many times. The chain combines TRBV2 with TRBJ1-1, with D uncertain. V was cut by 0 bases and J by 9 bases, with 14 bases left in between. From germline, CDR1 is SNHLY and CDR2 FYNNEI. This CDR3 is 14 amino acids long. CDR3 nucleotides: TGTGCCAGCAGTGAAGCGAATCAGGACCCCAAAGCTTTCTTT. It yields the protein CASSEANQDPKAFF.

Many counts were recorded for this clonotype. The chain couples TRBV6-1 to TRBJ1-1; 9 bases map to TRBD1. Germline CDR1 MNHNS, CDR2 SASEGT. The ends lost 5 bases at V and 1 base at J; junction bases unmatched: 2. The CDR3 runs to 14 residues. The chain's CDR3 is CASSRTGENTEAFF. In nucleotides, the CDR3 is TGTGCCAGCAGTCGGACAGGGGAGAACACTGAAGCTTTCTTT.

Concerning this clonotype itself: Relative to the germline gene, one junction end is altered; a read error may explain this. The chain carries TRBV7-8 and TRBJ2-7; no clear D. This CDR3 is built from 14 residues. From germline, CDR1 is SGHVS and CDR2 FQNEAQ. In DNA, the CDR3 is TGTGCCAGCAGCTTAGCAGGGATTACCTACGAGCAGTGCTTC. As protein: CASSLAGITYEQCF.

The chain uses TRBV5-1 and TRBJ2-2; D unclear. In germline, CDR1 is SGHRS, CDR2 YFSETQ. The CDR3 has 14 residues. The ends were cut back, 0 bases at V and 5 bases at J, with 8 bases in the middle. CDR3 sequence: CASSLVEGTGELFF. Here the CDR3 DNA reads TGCGCCAGCAGCTTGGTGGAAGGGACCGGGGAGCTGTTTTTT. Using reference TRBV5-1 and TRBJ2-2 for the parts outside the CDR3, the full variable domain is KAGVTQTPRYLIKTRGQQVTLSCSPISGHRSVSWYQQTPGQGLQFLFEYFSETQRNKGNFPGRFSGRQFSNSRSEMNVSTLELGDSALYLCASSLVEGTGELFFGEGSRLTVL.

Details on this clonotype: This may be a read error: a much more frequent sequence differs by one nucleotide. The chain carries TRBV12-3 or TRBV12-4 and TRBJ2-7; 8 bases map to TRBD2. The CDR3 covers 14 residues. J was trimmed by 2 bases and V by 7 bases; bases with no gene match: 7. This chain's CDR3 is CASMPGGATYEQYF. In DNA form, the CDR3 reads TGTGCCAGCATGCCGGGGGGGGCTACCTACGAGCAGTACTTC.

The V and J genes are TRBV28 and TRBJ2-4; D perhaps matches TRBD1 (6 bases). CDR1 is MDHEN, CDR2 SYDVKM, per germline. This CDR3 spans 18 amino acids. V gave up 5 bases and J gave up 10 bases, with 30 bases separating them. The DNA of the CDR3 is TGTGCCAGCAGTCGATGGACGGCGCCTAACAAAAAACAGGGTATTCAGTACTTC. It translates to CASSRWTAPNKKQGIQYF.

This clonotype was recorded many times. This chain joins TRBV7-2 and TRBJ2-4; D might be TRBD2 (6 bases). CDR1 is SGHTA and CDR2 is FQGNSA in the germline V gene. The CDR3 consists of 14 residues. V gave up 5 bases and J gave up 6 bases, with 14 bases separating them. DNA of the CDR3: TGTGCCAGCAGCGCAGAGCGACTAGGAAACATTCAGTACTTC. It encodes CASSAERLGNIQYF.

Of note for this clonotype: A read error may be the cause here, since a much bigger clone is one base away. This chain joins TRBV2 and TRBJ2-7; the match to TRBD1 covers 7 bases. Germline lookup yields CDR1 SNHLY and CDR2 FYNNEI. The CDR3 sequence is 14 residues long. The trim removed 6 bases at V and 0 bases at J, leaving 5 bases unmatched. The CDR3 loop is CASRDRKGSYEQYF. The CDR3 coding sequence is TGTGCCAGCAGGGACAGGAAAGGCTCCTACGAGCAGTACTTC.

This clonotype occurred a few times. The V and J genes are TRBV3-1 and TRBJ2-7; D is perhaps TRBD1 or TRBD2 (6 bases each). Germline assignment: CDR1 LGHDT and CDR2 YNNKEL (reference sequence). The CDR3 runs to 13 residues. Trimming took off 6 bases at V and 7 bases at J, with 16 bases between the two ends. The CDR3 sequence: CASRQTGAREQYF. The CDR3 DNA sequence: TGTGCCAGCAGGCAAACGGGGGCGAGGGAGCAGTACTTC.

The table lists this clonotype with a few counts. The chain has TRBV6-9 and TRBJ1-2, with D possibly being TRBD1 (5 bases). The V gene lost 3 bases and the J gene lost 3 bases, with 14 bases spanning the gap. The CDR3 loop spans 15 amino acids. Germline CDR1 reads MNHGY; CDR2 reads SVAAGI. The CDR3 protein is CASSYSRIGDYGYTF. The CDR3 coding sequence is TGTGCCAGCAGTTACTCCCGCATAGGGGACTATGGCTACACCTTC.

This clonotype came up a few times. This sequence joins TRBV20-1 and TRBJ2-7; 11 bases agree with TRBD2. Germline lookup yields CDR1 DFQATT and CDR2 SNEGSKA (reference sequence). The CDR3 covers 13 residues. V trimming: 3 bases; J trimming: 4 bases; junction bases outside the gene matches: 2. Here the CDR3 DNA reads TGCAGTGCTAGGGCTAGCGGGAGGTACGAGCAGTACTTC. It encodes CSARASGRYEQYF.

The V gene is TRBV6-1, the J gene TRBJ1-5; 7 bases agree with TRBD1. The germline V gene has CDR1 MNHNS and CDR2 SASEGT. This CDR3 region has 15 residues. V shed 5 bases and J 2 bases; nucleotides not matched to a gene: 6. The DNA of the CDR3 is TGTGCCAGCAGTCAGGGTGGGACAGGCAATCAGCCCCAGCATTTT. Its translation is CASSQGGTGNQPQHF.

This chain connects TRBV7-9 to TRBJ1-2; D gene uncertain. With 4 bases removed from V and 5 bases from J, the gap between germline ends came to 11 bases. This CDR3 is built from 13 residues. Germline V lookup: CDR1 SEHNR, CDR2 FQNEAQ (reference sequence). The CDR3 nucleotides read TGTGCCAGCAGCTCCGAGAGAGTGTATGGCTACACCTTC. Encoded protein: CASSSERVYGYTF.

The chain carries TRBV7-9 and TRBJ2-7, with D maybe TRBD1 (7 bases). Germline lookup yields CDR1 SEHNR and CDR2 FQNEAQ (reference sequence). V dropped 4 bases and J dropped 3 bases, with 22 bases sitting between them. This CDR3 has 17 residues. CDR3 DNA: TGTGCCAGCAGCTCCGCTACTGTGTCAGGGGGGTACTACGAGCAGTACTTC. This translates into CASSSATVSGGYYEQYF. Supplemented by reference TRBV7-9 and TRBJ2-7, the full variable domain reads DTGVSQNPRHKITKRGQNVTFRCDPISEHNRLYWYRQTLGQGPEFLTYFQNEAQLEKSRLLSDRFSAERPKGSFSTLEIQRTEQGDSAMYLCASSSATVSGGYYEQYFGPGTRLTVT.

The sample holds many counts of this clonotype. The chain uses TRBV6-1 and TRBJ1-1; no definite D call. CDR3 length: 14 residues. V dropped 8 bases and J dropped 0 bases, with 13 bases sitting between them. The germline CDR1 and CDR2 sequences are MNHNS and SASEGT. CDR3 loop: CASLRQEMNTEAFF. DNA of the CDR3: TGTGCCAGCCTTCGCCAGGAGATGAACACTGAAGCTTTCTTT.

The sample holds many counts of this clonotype. This chain joins TRBV3-1 and TRBJ1-2; D is uncertain. Trimming took off 10 bases at V and 2 bases at J, with 14 bases between the two ends. This CDR3 region has 13 residues. CDR1 is LGHDT, CDR2 YNNKEL, per germline (reference sequence). The CDR3 region has the DNA TGTGCCACGTCGGTTCGGGAGAACTATGGCTACACCTTC. Translating it yields CATSVRENYGYTF.

Regarding this clonotype: A read error is likely, as this CDR3 ends without the conserved phenylalanine or tryptophan. The rearrangement uses TRBV29-1 and TRBJ2-7; D is ambiguous. Trimming cost V 6 bases and J 0 bases, with 15 bases left between them. The CDR3 extends over 14 amino acids. Germline V gives CDR1 SQVTM, CDR2 ANQGSEA. The CDR3 here is CSVMGGRTSYEQYL. CDR3 coding DNA: TGCAGCGTGATGGGTGGGCGAACCTCCTACGAGCAGTACCTC.

This clonotype was counted many times. The chain carries TRBV12-3 or TRBV12-4 and TRBJ2-5, with 7 bases identical to TRBD2. This CDR3 is built from 15 residues. Trimming cost V 5 bases and J 3 bases; bases outside gene matches: 9. Here the CDR3 DNA reads TGTGCCAGCAGTGAACCGGGACTACCTAAAGAGACCCAGTACTTC. Amino acid sequence: CASSEPGLPKETQYF.

The V gene is TRBV3-1, the J gene TRBJ2-1, with D possibly TRBD1 on 5 matching bases. The CDR3 length is 13 residues. V lost 0 bases to trimming and J lost 7 bases, with 7 bases between them. CDR1 LGHDT and CDR2 YNNKEL come from the germline V gene (reference sequence). DNA of the CDR3: TGTGCCAGCAGCCAAGACCAGGGTAATGAGCAGTTCTTC. Translated: CASSQDQGNEQFF.

Many counts were recorded for this clonotype. For the CDR3, the DNA is TGTGCCACCAGTGATCCTTCTTACACTGAAGCTTTCTTT. Translation gives CATSDPSYTEAFF. The chain couples TRBV24-1 to TRBJ1-1; D not resolved. Trimming took off 3 bases at V and 3 bases at J, with 7 bases between the two ends. CDR3 length: 13 residues. Germline V gives CDR1 KGHDR, CDR2 SFDVKD.

This clonotype turned up a few times. V is TRBV28 and J is TRBJ1-5, with a possible D match to TRBD1 (5 bases). This CDR3 region has 13 residues. Trimming removed 4 bases at V and 8 bases at J, with 12 bases between. Germline CDR1 and CDR2: MDHEN and SYDVKM. The CDR3 reads CASSSGPLEPQHF. The CDR3 nucleotides are TGTGCCAGCAGTTCGGGGCCCTTGGAGCCCCAGCATTTT. The full variable domain, completed using reference TRBV28 and TRBJ1-5, is DVKVTQSSRYLVKRTGEKVFLECVQDMDHENMFWYRQDPGLGLRLIYFSYDVKMKEKGDIPEGYSVSREKKERFSLILESASTNQTSMYLCASSSGPLEPQHFGDGTRLSIL.

V and J are TRBV9 and TRBJ2-1; 9 bases are a match to TRBD2. The CDR3 sequence is 16 residues long. Germline V gene sequence: CDR1 SGDLS, CDR2 YYNGEE. V shed 3 bases, J shed 1 base, and the junction held 5 bases outside the gene matches. The CDR3 is CASSAELAGSYNEQFF. DNA for the CDR3: TGTGCCAGCAGCGCCGAACTAGCGGGTTCCTACAATGAGCAGTTCTTC.

This clonotype was found once. The V and J genes are TRBV19 and TRBJ2-2, with D possibly matching TRBD2 (5 bases). This CDR3 spans 15 amino acids. The germline gives CDR1 LNHDA, CDR2 SQIVND (reference sequence). Trimming took 6 bases from V and 1 from J, leaving 12 bases between them. Here the CDR3 reads CASRTLSGNTGELFF. The CDR3 DNA is TGTGCCAGTAGGACCTTAAGCGGGAACACCGGGGAGCTGTTTTTT.